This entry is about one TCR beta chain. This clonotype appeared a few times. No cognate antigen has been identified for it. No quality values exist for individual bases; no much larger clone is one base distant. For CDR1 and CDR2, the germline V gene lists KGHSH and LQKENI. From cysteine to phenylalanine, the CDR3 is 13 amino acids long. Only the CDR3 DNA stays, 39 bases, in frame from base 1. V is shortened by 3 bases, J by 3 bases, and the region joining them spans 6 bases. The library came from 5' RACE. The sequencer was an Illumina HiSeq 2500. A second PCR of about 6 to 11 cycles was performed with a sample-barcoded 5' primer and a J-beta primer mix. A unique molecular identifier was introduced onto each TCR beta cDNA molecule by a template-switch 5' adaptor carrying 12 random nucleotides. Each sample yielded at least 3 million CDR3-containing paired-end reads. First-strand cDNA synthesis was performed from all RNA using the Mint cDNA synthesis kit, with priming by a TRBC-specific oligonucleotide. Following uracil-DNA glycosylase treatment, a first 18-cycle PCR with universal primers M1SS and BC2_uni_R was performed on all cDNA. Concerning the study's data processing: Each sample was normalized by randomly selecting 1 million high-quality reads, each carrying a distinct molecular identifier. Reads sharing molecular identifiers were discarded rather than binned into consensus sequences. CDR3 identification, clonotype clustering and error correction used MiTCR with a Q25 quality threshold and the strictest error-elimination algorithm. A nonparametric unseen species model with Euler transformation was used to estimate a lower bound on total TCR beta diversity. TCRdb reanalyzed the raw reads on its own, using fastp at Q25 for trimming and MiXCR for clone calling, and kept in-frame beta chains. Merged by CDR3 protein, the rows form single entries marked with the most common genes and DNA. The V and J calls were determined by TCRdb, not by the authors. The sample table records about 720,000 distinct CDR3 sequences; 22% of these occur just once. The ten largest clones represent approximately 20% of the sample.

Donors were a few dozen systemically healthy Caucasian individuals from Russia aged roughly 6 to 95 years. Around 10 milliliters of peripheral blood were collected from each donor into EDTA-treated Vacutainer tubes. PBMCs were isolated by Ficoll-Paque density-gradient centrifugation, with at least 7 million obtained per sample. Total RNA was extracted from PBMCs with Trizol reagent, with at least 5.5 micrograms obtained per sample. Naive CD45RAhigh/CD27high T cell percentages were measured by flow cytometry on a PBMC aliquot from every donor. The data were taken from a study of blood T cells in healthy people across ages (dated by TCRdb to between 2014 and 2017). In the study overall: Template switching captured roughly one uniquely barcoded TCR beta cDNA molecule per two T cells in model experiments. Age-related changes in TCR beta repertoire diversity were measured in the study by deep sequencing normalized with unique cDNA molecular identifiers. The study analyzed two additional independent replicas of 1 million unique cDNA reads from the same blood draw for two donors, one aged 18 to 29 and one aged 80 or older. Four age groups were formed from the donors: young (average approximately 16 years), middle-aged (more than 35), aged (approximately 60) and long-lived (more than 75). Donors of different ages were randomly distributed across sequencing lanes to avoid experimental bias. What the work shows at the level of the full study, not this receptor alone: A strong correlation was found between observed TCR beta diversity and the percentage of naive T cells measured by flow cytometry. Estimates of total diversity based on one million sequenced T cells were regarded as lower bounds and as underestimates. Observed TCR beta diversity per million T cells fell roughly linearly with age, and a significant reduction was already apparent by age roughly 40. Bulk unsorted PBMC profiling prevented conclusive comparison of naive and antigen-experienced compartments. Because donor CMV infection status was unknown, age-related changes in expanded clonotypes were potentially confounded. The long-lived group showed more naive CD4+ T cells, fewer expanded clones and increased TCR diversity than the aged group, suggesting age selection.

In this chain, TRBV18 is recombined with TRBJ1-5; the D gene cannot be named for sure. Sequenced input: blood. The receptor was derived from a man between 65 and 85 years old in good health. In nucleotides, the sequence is TGTGCCAGCTCACCGGGGATCAATCAGCCCCAGCATTTT. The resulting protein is CASSPGINQPQHF.